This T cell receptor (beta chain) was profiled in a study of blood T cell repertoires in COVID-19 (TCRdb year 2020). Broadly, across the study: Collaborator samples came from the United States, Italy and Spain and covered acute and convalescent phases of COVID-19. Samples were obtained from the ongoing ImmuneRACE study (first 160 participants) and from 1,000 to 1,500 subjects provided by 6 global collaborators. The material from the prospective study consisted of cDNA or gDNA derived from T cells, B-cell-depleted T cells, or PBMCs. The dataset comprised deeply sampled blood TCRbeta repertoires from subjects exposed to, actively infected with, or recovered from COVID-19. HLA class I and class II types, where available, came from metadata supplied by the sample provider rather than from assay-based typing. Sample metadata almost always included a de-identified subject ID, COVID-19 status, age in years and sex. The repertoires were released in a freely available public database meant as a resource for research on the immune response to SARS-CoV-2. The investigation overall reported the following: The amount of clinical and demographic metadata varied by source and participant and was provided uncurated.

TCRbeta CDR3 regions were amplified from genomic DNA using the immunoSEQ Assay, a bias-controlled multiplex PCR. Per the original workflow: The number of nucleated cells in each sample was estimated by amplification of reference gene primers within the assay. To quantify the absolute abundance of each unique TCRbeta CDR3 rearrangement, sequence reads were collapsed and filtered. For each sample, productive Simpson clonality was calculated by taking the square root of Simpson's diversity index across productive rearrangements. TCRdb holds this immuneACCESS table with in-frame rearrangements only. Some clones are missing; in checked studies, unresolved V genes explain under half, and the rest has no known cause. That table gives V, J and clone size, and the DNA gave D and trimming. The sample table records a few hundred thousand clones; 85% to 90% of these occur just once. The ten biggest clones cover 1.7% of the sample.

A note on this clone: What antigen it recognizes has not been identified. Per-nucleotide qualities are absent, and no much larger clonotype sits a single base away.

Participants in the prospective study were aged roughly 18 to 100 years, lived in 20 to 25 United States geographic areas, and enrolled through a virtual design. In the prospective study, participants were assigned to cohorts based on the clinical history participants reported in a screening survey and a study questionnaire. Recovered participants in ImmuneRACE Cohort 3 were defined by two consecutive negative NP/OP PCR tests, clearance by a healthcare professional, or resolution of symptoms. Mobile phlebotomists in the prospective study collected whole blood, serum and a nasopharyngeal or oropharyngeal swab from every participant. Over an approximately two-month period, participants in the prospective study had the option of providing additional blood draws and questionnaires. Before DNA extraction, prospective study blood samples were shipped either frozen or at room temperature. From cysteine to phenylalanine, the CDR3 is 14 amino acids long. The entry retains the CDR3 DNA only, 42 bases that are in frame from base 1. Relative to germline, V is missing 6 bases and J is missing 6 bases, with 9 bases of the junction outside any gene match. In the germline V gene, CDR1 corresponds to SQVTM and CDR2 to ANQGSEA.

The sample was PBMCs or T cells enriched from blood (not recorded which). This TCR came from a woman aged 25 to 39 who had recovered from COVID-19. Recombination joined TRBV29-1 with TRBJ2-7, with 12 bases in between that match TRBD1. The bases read TGCAGCGTCGCGTCCGGGACAGGGGGCCTCGAGCAGTACTTC. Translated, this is CSVASGTGGLEQYF.